This T cell receptor beta chain was obtained from a study of T-cell reconstitution after alpha-beta-depleted transplantation in children. This clonotype was counted at least ten times. Researchers prepared the TCRbeta library using unique molecular identifiers, the study reports. A single record per CDR3 protein comes from TCRdb applying MiXCR to the PCR reads. The data contain fewer than 200,000 distinct CDR3 sequences, 6.5% to 7.5% of them singletons. This sequence was found in a human donor who donated a stem cell graft to a child with Wiskott-Aldrich syndrome. The sample in question was PBMCs from the stem cell graft donor, obtained from the stem cell graft.

CDR3 sequence (DNA): TGTGCCAGCAGCTTTGAGGGGCACGGCACTGAAGCTTTCTTT. It specifies CASSFEGHGTEAFF. This chain connects TRBV7-9 to TRBJ1-1, with D maybe TRBD1 (5 bases). This CDR3 contains 14 residues. V lost 3 bases and J 4 bases, leaving 12 bases between the germline ends. Germline V gives CDR1 SEHNR, CDR2 FQNEAQ (reference sequence).